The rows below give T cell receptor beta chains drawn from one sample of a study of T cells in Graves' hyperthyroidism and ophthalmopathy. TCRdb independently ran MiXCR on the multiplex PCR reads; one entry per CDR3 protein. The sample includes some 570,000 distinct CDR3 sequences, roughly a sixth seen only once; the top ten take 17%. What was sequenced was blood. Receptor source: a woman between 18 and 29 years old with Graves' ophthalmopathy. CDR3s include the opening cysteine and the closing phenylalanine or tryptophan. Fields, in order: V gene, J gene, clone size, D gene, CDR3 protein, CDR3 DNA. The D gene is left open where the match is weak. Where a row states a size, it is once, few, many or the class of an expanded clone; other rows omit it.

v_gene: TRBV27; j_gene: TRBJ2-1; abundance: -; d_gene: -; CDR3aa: CASSILGTENEQFF; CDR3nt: TGTGCCAGCAGTATACTAGGGACGGAAAATGAGCAGTTCTTC
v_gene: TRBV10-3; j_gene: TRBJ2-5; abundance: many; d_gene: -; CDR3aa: CAISGQAQETQYF; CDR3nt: TGTGCCATCAGTGGCCAGGCACAAGAGACCCAGTACTTC
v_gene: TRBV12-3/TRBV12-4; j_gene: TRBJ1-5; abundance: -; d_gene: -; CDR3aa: CASSFNLHNQPQHF; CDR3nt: TGTGCCAGCAGTTTTAACCTGCACAATCAGCCCCAGCATTTT
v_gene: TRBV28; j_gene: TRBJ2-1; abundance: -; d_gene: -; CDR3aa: CASSPLGGSDYNEQFF; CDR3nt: TGTGCCAGCAGTCCCCTAGGCGGCTCCGATTACAATGAGCAGTTCTTC
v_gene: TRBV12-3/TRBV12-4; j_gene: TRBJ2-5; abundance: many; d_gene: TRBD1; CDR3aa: CASRPNRGHGETQYF; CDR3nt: TGTGCCAGCAGGCCCAACAGGGGGCATGGGGAGACCCAGTACTTC
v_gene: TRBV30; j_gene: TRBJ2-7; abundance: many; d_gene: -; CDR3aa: CAWSATVYEQYF; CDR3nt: TGTGCCTGGAGTGCGACAGTCTACGAGCAGTACTTC
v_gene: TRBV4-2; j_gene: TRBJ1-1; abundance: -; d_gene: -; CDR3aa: CASSQEGMTEAFF; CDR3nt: TGTGCCAGCAGCCAAGAGGGTATGACTGAAGCTTTCTTT
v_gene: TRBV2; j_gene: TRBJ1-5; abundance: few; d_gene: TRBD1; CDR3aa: CASRETGPPQHF; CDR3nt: TGTGCCAGCAGGGAGACAGGGCCGCCCCAGCATTTT
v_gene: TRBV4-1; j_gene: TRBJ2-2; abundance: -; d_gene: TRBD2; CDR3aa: CASSSAGGAGELFF; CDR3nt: TGCGCCAGCAGCTCCGCCGGGGGGGCCGGGGAGCTGTTTTTT
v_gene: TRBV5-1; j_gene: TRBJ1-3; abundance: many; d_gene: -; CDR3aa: CASSLAGSGTNSGNTIYF; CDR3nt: TGCGCCAGCAGCCTGGCTGGCTCCGGGACGAACTCTGGAAACACCATATATTTT
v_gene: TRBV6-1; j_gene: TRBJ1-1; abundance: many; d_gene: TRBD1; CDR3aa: CASTVSQGVTEAFF; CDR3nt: TGTGCCAGCACCGTATCACAGGGGGTCACTGAAGCTTTCTTT
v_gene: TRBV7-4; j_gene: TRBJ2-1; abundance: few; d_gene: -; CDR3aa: CASPPQGYNEQFF; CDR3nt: TGTGCCAGCCCTCCTCAGGGGTACAATGAGCAGTTCTTC
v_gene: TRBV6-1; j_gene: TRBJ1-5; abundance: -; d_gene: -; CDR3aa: CASSEYRGISNQPQHF; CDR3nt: TGTGCCAGCAGTGAATATCGGGGGATCAGCAATCAGCCCCAGCATTTT
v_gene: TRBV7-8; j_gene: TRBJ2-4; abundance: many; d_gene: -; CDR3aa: CASSSFRQAGNIQYF; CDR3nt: TGTGCCAGCAGCTCCTTTCGACAGGCTGGGAACATTCAGTACTTC
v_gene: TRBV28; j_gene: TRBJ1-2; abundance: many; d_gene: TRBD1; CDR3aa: CASSYTGVYGYTF; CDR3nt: TGTGCCAGCAGTTATACAGGGGTATATGGCTACACCTTC
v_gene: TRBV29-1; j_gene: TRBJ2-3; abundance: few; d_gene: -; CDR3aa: CSVVTSYTDTQYF; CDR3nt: TGCAGCGTTGTAACTTCGTACACAGATACGCAGTATTTT
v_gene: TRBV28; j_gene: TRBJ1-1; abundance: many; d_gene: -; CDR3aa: CASSLDRLEAFF; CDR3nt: TGTGCCAGCAGTCTGGACAGACTTGAAGCTTTCTTT
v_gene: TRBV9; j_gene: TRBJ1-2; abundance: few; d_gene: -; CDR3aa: CASSVAMGSTNGYTF; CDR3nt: TGTGCCAGCAGCGTAGCAATGGGGAGTACCAATGGCTACACCTTC
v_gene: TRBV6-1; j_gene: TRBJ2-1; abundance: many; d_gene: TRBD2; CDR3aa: CASSEVGIRTSGSGFDEQFF; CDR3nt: TGTGCCAGCAGTGAAGTTGGGATCCGGACTAGCGGGAGTGGATTCGATGAGCAGTTCTTC
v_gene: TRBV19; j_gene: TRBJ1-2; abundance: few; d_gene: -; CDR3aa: CASSLQTPNYGYTF; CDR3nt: TGTGCCAGTAGTTTACAGACTCCTAACTATGGCTACACCTTC
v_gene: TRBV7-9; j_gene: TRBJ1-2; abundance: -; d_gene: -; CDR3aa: CASSLLDRENYGYTF; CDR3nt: TGTGCCAGCAGCCTCCTAGACAGAGAGAACTATGGCTACACCTTC
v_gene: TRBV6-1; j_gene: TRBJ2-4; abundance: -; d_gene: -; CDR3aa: CASSYEGRRNIQYF; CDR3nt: TGTGCCAGCAGTTATGAGGGGAGGAGGAACATTCAGTACTTC
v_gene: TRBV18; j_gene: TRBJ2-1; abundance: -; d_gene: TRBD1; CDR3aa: CASSPPDRGTRNEQFF; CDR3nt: TGTGCCAGCTCACCACCAGACAGGGGAACACGAAATGAGCAGTTCTTC
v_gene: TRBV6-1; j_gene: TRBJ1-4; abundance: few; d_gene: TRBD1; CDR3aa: CASRDRVDEKLFF; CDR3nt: TGTGCCAGCAGAGACAGGGTTGATGAAAAACTGTTTTTT
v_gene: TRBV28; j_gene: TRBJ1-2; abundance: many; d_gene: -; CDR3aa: CAGADRVYGYTF; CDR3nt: TGTGCCGGGGCTGACCGAGTCTATGGCTACACCTTC
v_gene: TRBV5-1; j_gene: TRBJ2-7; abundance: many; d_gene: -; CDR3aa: CASSLVGIDEQYF; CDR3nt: TGCGCCAGCAGCTTGGTAGGGATCGACGAGCAGTACTTC
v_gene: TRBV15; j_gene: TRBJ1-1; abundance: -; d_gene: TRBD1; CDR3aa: CATSTSGQGGTEAFF; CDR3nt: TGTGCCACCAGCACGTCTGGACAGGGCGGCACTGAAGCTTTCTTT
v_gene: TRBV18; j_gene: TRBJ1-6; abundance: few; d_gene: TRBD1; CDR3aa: CASSRSAGGAANSPLHF; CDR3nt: TGTGCCAGCTCACGAAGCGCAGGGGGCGCGGCTAATTCACCCCTCCACTTT
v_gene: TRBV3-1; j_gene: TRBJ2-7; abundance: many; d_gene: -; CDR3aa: CASSQSFTSSYEQYF; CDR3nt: TGTGCCAGCAGCCAGAGCTTCACGAGCTCCTACGAGCAGTACTTC
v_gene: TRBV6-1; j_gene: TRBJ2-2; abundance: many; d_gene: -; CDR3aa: CASSESANTGELFF; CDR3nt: TGTGCCAGCAGTGAATCAGCGAACACCGGGGAGCTGTTTTTT
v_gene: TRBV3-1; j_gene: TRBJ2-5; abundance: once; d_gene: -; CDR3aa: CASSLFPSGPSQETQYF; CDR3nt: TGTGCCAGCAGCCTATTCCCATCGGGACCCTCCCAAGAGACCCAGTACTTC
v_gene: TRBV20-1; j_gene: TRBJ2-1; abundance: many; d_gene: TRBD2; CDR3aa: CSARDMRLAGDYNEQFF; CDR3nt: TGCAGTGCTAGAGATATGCGGCTAGCGGGAGACTACAATGAGCAGTTCTTC
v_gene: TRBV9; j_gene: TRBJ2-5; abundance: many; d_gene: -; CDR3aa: CASSVGIQSRETQYF; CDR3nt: TGTGCCAGCAGCGTAGGTATTCAGTCAAGGGAGACCCAGTACTTC
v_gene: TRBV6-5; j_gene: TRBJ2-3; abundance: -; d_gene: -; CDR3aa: CASSYSGGLADTQYF; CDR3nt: TGTGCCAGCAGTTACTCAGGGGGGTTGGCAGATACGCAGTATTTT
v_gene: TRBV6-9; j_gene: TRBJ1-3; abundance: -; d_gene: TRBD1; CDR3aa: CASSYGGGPGNTIYF; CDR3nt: TGTGCCAGCAGTTACGGAGGGGGCCCGGGAAACACCATATATTTT
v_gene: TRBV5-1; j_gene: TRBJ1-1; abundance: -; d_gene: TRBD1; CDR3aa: CASSGDRGPNTEAFF; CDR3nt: TGCGCCAGCAGCGGGGACAGGGGACCGAACACTGAAGCTTTCTTT
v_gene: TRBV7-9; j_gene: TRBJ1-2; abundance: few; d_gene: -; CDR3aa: CASSHGTGPYGYTF; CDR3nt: TGTGCCAGCAGCCACGGGACGGGGCCCTATGGCTACACCTTC
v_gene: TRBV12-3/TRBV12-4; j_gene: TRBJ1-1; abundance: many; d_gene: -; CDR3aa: CASSLVGPNTEAFF; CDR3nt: TGTGCCAGCAGCCTGGTGGGACCGAACACTGAAGCTTTCTTT
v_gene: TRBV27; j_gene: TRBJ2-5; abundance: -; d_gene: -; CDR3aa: CASSSRRGETQYF; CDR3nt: TGTGCCAGCAGTTCTCGGCGTGGCGAGACCCAGTACTTC
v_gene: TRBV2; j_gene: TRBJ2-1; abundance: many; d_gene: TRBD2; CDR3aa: CASKSGSLGEQFF; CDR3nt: TGTGCCAGCAAAAGCGGGAGTTTAGGTGAGCAGTTCTTC
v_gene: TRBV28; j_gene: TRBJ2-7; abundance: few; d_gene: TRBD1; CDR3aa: CASSLMDRVYEQYF; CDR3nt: TGTGCCAGCAGTTTAATGGACAGGGTCTACGAGCAGTACTTC
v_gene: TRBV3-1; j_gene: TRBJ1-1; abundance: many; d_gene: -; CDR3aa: CASSQDPVIPAFF; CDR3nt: TGTGCCAGCAGCCAAGATCCGGTCATCCCGGCTTTCTTT
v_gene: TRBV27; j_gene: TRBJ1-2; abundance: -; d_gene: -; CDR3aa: CASSLKGQGYGYTF; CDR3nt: TGTGCCAGCAGTTTAAAGGGGCAGGGCTATGGCTACACCTTC
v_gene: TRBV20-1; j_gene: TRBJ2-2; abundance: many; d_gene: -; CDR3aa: CSAPTLDGTGELFF; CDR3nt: TGCAGTGCTCCTACCCTGGACGGCACCGGGGAGCTGTTTTTT
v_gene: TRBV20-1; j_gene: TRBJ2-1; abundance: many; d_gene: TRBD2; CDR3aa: CSAIPGTSGRNEQFF; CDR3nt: TGCAGTGCGATACCGGGGACTAGCGGGAGAAATGAGCAGTTCTTC
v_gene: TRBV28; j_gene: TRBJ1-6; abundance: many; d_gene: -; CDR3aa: CASSFSGASSYNSPLHF; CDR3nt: TGTGCCAGCAGTTTTTCGGGGGCTAGCTCCTATAATTCACCCCTCCACTTT
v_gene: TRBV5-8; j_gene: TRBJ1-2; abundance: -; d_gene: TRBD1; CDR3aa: CASSLDPGGMNGYTF; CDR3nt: TGTGCCAGCAGCTTGGATCCAGGGGGGATGAATGGCTACACCTTC
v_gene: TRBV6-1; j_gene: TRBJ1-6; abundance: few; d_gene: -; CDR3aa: CASSEPLGGLHYNSPLHF; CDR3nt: TGTGCCAGCAGTGAACCTTTGGGGGGCTTACACTATAATTCACCCCTCCACTTT
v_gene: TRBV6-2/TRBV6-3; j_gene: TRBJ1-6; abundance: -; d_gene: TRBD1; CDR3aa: CASVGTGYNSPLHF; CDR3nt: TGTGCCAGCGTGGGGACAGGCTATAATTCACCCCTCCACTTT
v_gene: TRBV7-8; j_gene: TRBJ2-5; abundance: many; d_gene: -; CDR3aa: CASSLGVGGKETQYF; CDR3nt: TGTGCCAGCAGCTTAGGGGTGGGGGGCAAAGAGACCCAGTACTTC
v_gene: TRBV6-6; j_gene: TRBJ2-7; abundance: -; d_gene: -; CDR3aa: CASSYEVGGEQYF; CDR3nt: TGTGCCAGCAGTTACGAGGTGGGCGGCGAGCAGTACTTC
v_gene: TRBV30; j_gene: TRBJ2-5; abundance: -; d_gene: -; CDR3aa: CAWSKGGRETQYF; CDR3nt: TGTGCCTGGAGTAAAGGGGGGAGAGAGACCCAGTACTTC
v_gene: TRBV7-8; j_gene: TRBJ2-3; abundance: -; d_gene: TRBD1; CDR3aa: CASSLEGQSLPDTQYF; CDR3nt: TGTGCCAGCAGCTTAGAGGGACAGTCCCTCCCAGATACGCAGTATTTT
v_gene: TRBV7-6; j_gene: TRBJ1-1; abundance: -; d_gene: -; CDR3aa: CASSLDPGAPNEAFF; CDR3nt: TGTGCCAGCAGCTTAGACCCCGGGGCGCCGAATGAAGCTTTCTTT
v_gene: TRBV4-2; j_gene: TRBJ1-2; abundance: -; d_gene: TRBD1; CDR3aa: CASSQSDRGRGGGYTF; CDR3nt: TGTGCCAGCAGCCAATCCGACAGGGGCCGCGGTGGTGGCTACACCTTC